The rows below give T cell receptor beta chains drawn from one sample of a study of shared clonotypes between healthy human individuals. Profiled with immunoSEQ multiplex PCR; TCRdb holds only in-frame clones, not every one. In the table there are nearly 1 million clones, 60% to 85% of which are singletons. Material: memory CD4+ T cells sorted from blood. These receptors originate from a man aged 18 to 29 in good health. Each CDR3 is given with its conserved first and last residue. A D gene is named only where the DNA matches it firmly. Part of the rows lack a size; the others show once, few, many or a class for expanded clones.

DNA: TGTGCCAGCAGCTTAGAAGGGAACTCATATGGCTACACCTTC; CDR3: CASSLEGNSYGYTF; D: NA; size: NA; V: TRBV7-9; J: TRBJ1-2
DNA: TGTGCCAGCAGCCATAGAGGGGGTGTGATGACCGGGGAGCTGTTTTTT; CDR3: CASSHRGGVMTGELFF; D: NA; size: NA; V: TRBV5-5; J: TRBJ2-2
DNA: TGCGCCTCCATAGCCGGAGGTAATTCACCCCTCCACTTT; CDR3: CASIAGGNSPLHF; D: NA; size: NA; V: TRBV10-2; J: TRBJ1-6
DNA: TGTGCCAGCAGTGTATCAATGAACACTGAAGCTTTCTTT; CDR3: CASSVSMNTEAFF; D: NA; size: NA; V: TRBV16; J: TRBJ1-1
DNA: TGTGCCAGCAGCTTGGAAATCAATCAGCCCCAGCATTTT; CDR3: CASSLEINQPQHF; D: NA; size: NA; V: TRBV5-5; J: TRBJ1-5
DNA: TGTGCCAGCAGCTTACGACTAGCGCAACAAGAGACCCAGTACTTC; CDR3: CASSLRLAQQETQYF; D: TRBD2; size: NA; V: TRBV7-9; J: TRBJ2-5
DNA: TGTGCCAGCAGTGAAAGGTCGGATAGCAATCAGCCCCAGCATTTT; CDR3: CASSERSDSNQPQHF; D: NA; size: NA; V: TRBV6-1; J: TRBJ1-5
DNA: TGTGCCAGCAGCCAAGCCCAGGGGGCCGGGAACATTCAGTACTTC; CDR3: CASSQAQGAGNIQYF; D: TRBD1; size: NA; V: TRBV14; J: TRBJ2-4
DNA: TGTGCCGGTCGTGGAGGAGCCTACGAGCAGTACTTC; CDR3: CAGRGGAYEQYF; D: NA; size: many; V: TRBV2; J: TRBJ2-7
DNA: TGTGCCAGTAGTACGGGGACGGGCGCAACTAATGAAAAACTGTTTTTT; CDR3: CASSTGTGATNEKLFF; D: NA; size: NA; V: TRBV19; J: TRBJ1-4
DNA: TGTGCCAGCAGCTCACCTAAGACAGGGGACGAGCAGTACTTC; CDR3: CASSSPKTGDEQYF; D: TRBD1; size: NA; V: TRBV7-9; J: TRBJ2-7
DNA: TGTGCCAGCAGCCAATACCCGACTAGCGGGGGTCTCACAGATACGCAGTATTTT; CDR3: CASSQYPTSGGLTDTQYF; D: TRBD2; size: NA; V: TRBV4-2; J: TRBJ2-3
DNA: TGTGCCAGCAGTGAAATGTTGGCACAGGGGTATGAAGCTTTCTTT; CDR3: CASSEMLAQGYEAFF; D: TRBD1; size: NA; V: TRBV6-1; J: TRBJ1-1
DNA: TGTGCCAGCAGCCAATTGAGGCAAGCGGGAGGTTCCACCGGGGAGCTGTTTTTT; CDR3: CASSQLRQAGGSTGELFF; D: TRBD2; size: NA; V: TRBV14; J: TRBJ2-2
DNA: TGTGCCAGCAGCCCGCCCGCCGGAGGCACCGGGGAGCTGTTTTTT; CDR3: CASSPPAGGTGELFF; D: NA; size: NA; V: TRBV7-9; J: TRBJ2-2
DNA: TGTGCCAGCAGCTTTCTGTCTTCAGGCTCCTATCACGCCGGGGAGCTGTTTTTT; CDR3: CASSFLSSGSYHAGELFF; D: NA; size: NA; V: TRBV7-2; J: TRBJ2-2
DNA: TGTGCCAGCAGTGGATTCGGGGGGTATGGCTACACCTTC; CDR3: CASSGFGGYGYTF; D: NA; size: few; V: TRBV6-1; J: TRBJ1-2
DNA: TGTGCCAGCAGTTACGTCGGTATTAGTATCCACTTT; CDR3: CASSYVGISIHF; D: NA; size: NA; V: TRBV6-6; J: TRBJ1-6
DNA: TGTGCCAGCAGCTTGGAGCTGCTAGCGGGGGCGAGGAACATTCAGTACTTC; CDR3: CASSLELLAGARNIQYF; D: TRBD2; size: NA; V: TRBV5-6; J: TRBJ2-4
DNA: TGTGCCAGCAGAGGACTAGCGGGAGTTAAAAATGAGCAGTTCTTC; CDR3: CASRGLAGVKNEQFF; D: TRBD2; size: NA; V: TRBV6-5; J: TRBJ2-1
DNA: TGTGCCAGCTCACTCGAAGGGACAGAGAAAAAAGAGACCCAGTACTTC; CDR3: CASSLEGTEKKETQYF; D: TRBD1; size: NA; V: TRBV18; J: TRBJ2-5
DNA: TGTGCCAGCACCTGGGGGCCGGGACAGGGGGCGCGGTTATATGGCTACACCTTC; CDR3: CASTWGPGQGARLYGYTF; D: TRBD1; size: NA; V: TRBV28; J: TRBJ1-2
DNA: TGTGCCAGCAGCTTAGGCAGGGGGCGCGTAGAGACCCAGTACTTC; CDR3: CASSLGRGRVETQYF; D: TRBD1; size: NA; V: TRBV5-8; J: TRBJ2-5
DNA: TGTGCCAGCAGTAACAGGGAGTTAACCGGGGAGCTGTTTTTT; CDR3: CASSNRELTGELFF; D: NA; size: NA; V: TRBV27; J: TRBJ2-2
DNA: TGTGCCAGCAGTTTACGGGGGGCAGGCTATGGCTACACCTTC; CDR3: CASSLRGAGYGYTF; D: NA; size: NA; V: TRBV27; J: TRBJ1-2
DNA: TGTGCCAGCAGCTCCAAAGCCGGGACCGTCTCCTACGAGCAGTACTTC; CDR3: CASSSKAGTVSYEQYF; D: NA; size: few; V: TRBV5-4; J: TRBJ2-7
DNA: TGTGCCAGCAGCCCCCGGAGCAATGAGCAGTTCTTC; CDR3: CASSPRSNEQFF; D: NA; size: NA; V: TRBV9; J: TRBJ2-1
DNA: TGTGCCAGCGGACCCCGGGGAAATGAAAAACTGTTTTTT; CDR3: CASGPRGNEKLFF; D: NA; size: many; V: TRBV2; J: TRBJ1-4
DNA: TGTGCCTGGAGTGTTCTGCGGAGCTCCTACGAGCAGTACTTC; CDR3: CAWSVLRSSYEQYF; D: NA; size: NA; V: TRBV30; J: TRBJ2-7
DNA: TGTGCCAGTAGCTTCTGGGGCAACTATGGCTACACCTTC; CDR3: CASSFWGNYGYTF; D: NA; size: once; V: TRBV19; J: TRBJ1-2
DNA: TGCGCCAGCACGGCGGGGAACTCTGGGGCCAACGTCCTGACTTTC; CDR3: CASTAGNSGANVLTF; D: NA; size: NA; V: TRBV5-1; J: TRBJ2-6
DNA: TGTGCCAGCAGTGAAGTCGGGGCGGGGGTTGAAAAACTGTTTTTT; CDR3: CASSEVGAGVEKLFF; D: NA; size: NA; V: TRBV6-1; J: TRBJ1-4
DNA: TGTGCCAGCAGTGACTTAGCGCAGTCCGCGGATACGCAGTATTTT; CDR3: CASSDLAQSADTQYF; D: NA; size: NA; V: TRBV6-1; J: TRBJ2-3
DNA: TGTGCCAGCAGTGAAGCATCCGGCCAAGTGACCCAGTACTTC; CDR3: CASSEASGQVTQYF; D: NA; size: NA; V: TRBV6-1; J: TRBJ2-5
DNA: TGTGCCGTCGGGACTGTTAATGGTGGCGAGCAGTACTTC; CDR3: CAVGTVNGGEQYF; D: NA; size: NA; V: TRBV6-5; J: TRBJ2-7
DNA: TGTGCCAGCAGAAATGAAGGGTTGATTTATAATTCACCCCTCCACTTT; CDR3: CASRNEGLIYNSPLHF; D: NA; size: NA; V: TRBV5-8; J: TRBJ1-6
DNA: TGCGCCAGCAGTCAAAGAAAAGGCATCAATTCACCCCTCCACTTT; CDR3: CASSQRKGINSPLHF; D: NA; size: NA; V: TRBV23-1; J: TRBJ1-6
DNA: TGTGCCAGCAGTATTGAGACAGGGGGGACCGGGGAGCTGTTTTTT; CDR3: CASSIETGGTGELFF; D: TRBD1; size: few; V: TRBV6-1; J: TRBJ2-2
DNA: TGTGCCAGCAGCCTTGGCAGGGGGTACTCCTACGAGCAGTACTTC; CDR3: CASSLGRGYSYEQYF; D: TRBD1; size: NA; V: TRBV2; J: TRBJ2-7
DNA: TGTGCCAGCAGCCAACCCAGCGACACCGGGGAGCTGTTTTTT; CDR3: CASSQPSDTGELFF; D: NA; size: NA; V: TRBV4-2; J: TRBJ2-2
DNA: TGCGCCAGCAGCCAAGAAAGGGGGAGGGGAGATACGCAGTATTTT; CDR3: CASSQERGRGDTQYF; D: NA; size: NA; V: TRBV4-3; J: TRBJ2-3
DNA: TGTGCCAGCAGCGGATCGACAACTAGCGATAGCTCCTACGAGCAGTACTTC; CDR3: CASSGSTTSDSSYEQYF; D: TRBD2; size: NA; V: TRBV11-2; J: TRBJ2-7
DNA: TGTGCTAGTGGCTCCTCCGGGACTAGCGGGAGAGAGACCCAGTACTTC; CDR3: CASGSSGTSGRETQYF; D: TRBD2; size: few; V: TRBV12-5; J: TRBJ2-5
DNA: TGTGCCAGCAGCTTGTTTTCCACCGGGGAGCTGTTTTTT; CDR3: CASSLFSTGELFF; D: NA; size: NA; V: TRBV11-2; J: TRBJ2-2
DNA: TGTGCCAGCAGAAAAACGGGCGGGGTTTGGGACACTGAAGCTTTCTTT; CDR3: CASRKTGGVWDTEAFF; D: NA; size: NA; V: TRBV27; J: TRBJ1-1
DNA: TGTGCCAGCACTCCGGACAGAGGCCTATGGCAGTACTTC; CDR3: CASTPDRGLWQYF; D: NA; size: NA; V: TRBV6-1; J: TRBJ2-7
DNA: TGTGCCAGCTCACGGCGGACTAGCGGGGGGGCGCAGTCCTACAATGAGCAGTTCTTC; CDR3: CASSRRTSGGAQSYNEQFF; D: TRBD2; size: NA; V: TRBV18; J: TRBJ2-1
DNA: TGTGCCAGCAGCCCTGGACAGGAGACGGGCTACACCTTC; CDR3: CASSPGQETGYTF; D: TRBD1; size: once; V: TRBV28; J: TRBJ1-2